Presented here are 15 T cell receptor beta chains from one specimen sequenced in a study of OX40 agonist ivuxolimab in advanced cancers. The table came from immunoSEQ multiplex PCR; TCRdb's copy has only in-frame clones and leaves some out. The repertoire includes around 62,000 clones, around 85% of them detected once, and approximately 0.68% sits in the top ten. The sequencing here drew on CD4+ or CD8+ T cells sorted from blood, taken in a trial of the OX40 agonist ivuxolimab. Receptors were obtained from an adult with an advanced solid tumor such as melanoma, head and neck, liver or kidney cancer.

V gene TRBV19 combines with J gene TRBJ1-5; tentative D call: TRBD1 (6 bases). Germline assignment: CDR1 LNHDA and CDR2 SQIVND (reference sequence). The CDR3 spans 17 residues. V shed 9 bases and J shed 4 bases, with 25 bases lying between them. The CDR3 reads CARTSRGSLEANQPQHF. In DNA, the CDR3 is TGTGCCAGGACTTCTAGGGGGAGCCTGGAGGCAAATCAGCCCCAGCATTTT. Variable domain in full (rest from reference TRBV19 and TRBJ1-5): DGGITQSPKYLFRKEGQNVTLSCEQNLNHDAMYWYRQDPGQGLRLIYYSQIVNDFQKGDIAEGYSVSREKKESFPLTVTSAQKNPTAFYLCARTSRGSLEANQPQHFGDGTRLSIL.

The CDR3 DNA reads TGTGCCAGCAGTGAAGCTAGTACCGTCGGGGAGACCCAGTACTTC. Protein product: CASSEASTVGETQYF. The V and J genes are TRBV2 and TRBJ2-5; D is unclear. V was cut by 0 bases and J by 5 bases, with 13 bases left in between. CDR3 size: 15 residues. Germline CDR1 reads SNHLY; CDR2 reads FYNNEI.

The chain has TRBV4-3 and TRBJ1-6; 10 nucleotides agree with TRBD1. CDR1 is LGHNA and CDR2 is YSLEER in the germline V gene. CDR3 length: 18 residues. V was clipped by 0 bases and J by 4 bases; unmatched bases: 6. The CDR3 nucleotides read TGCGCCAGCAGCCAAGAGATAGGACAGGGGGGTTATAATTCACCCCTCCACTTT. Translated, it gives CASSQEIGQGGYNSPLHF.

The chain uses TRBV18 and TRBJ1-1, with D maybe TRBD1 (5 bases). V gave up 3 bases and J gave up 7 bases, with 12 bases separating them. This CDR3 comprises 13 residues. Per germline, CDR1 KGHSH and CDR2 LQKENI. CDR3 DNA: TGTGCCAGCTCACCGGGGGAGAAGGATGAAGCTTTCTTT. It is translated as CASSPGEKDEAFF.

The rearrangement uses TRBV5-5 and TRBJ2-2; the D gene is possibly TRBD2 (6 bases). The CDR3 sequence is 15 residues long. Looked up from germline, CDR1 is SGHKS and CDR2 is YYEKEE (reference sequence). The germline V and J ends were trimmed by 4 bases and 0 bases, with 10 bases remaining between them. The CDR3: CASSAGPTNTGELFF. CDR3 DNA: TGTGCCAGCAGCGCGGGACCCACGAACACCGGGGAGCTGTTTTTT. Based on the CDR3 plus reference TRBV5-5 and TRBJ2-2, the full variable domain is DAGVTQSPTHLIKTRGQQVTLRCSPISGHKSVSWYQQVLGQGPQFIFQYYEKEERGRGNFPDRFSARQFPNYSSELNVNALLLGDSALYLCASSAGPTNTGELFFGEGSRLTVL.

The rearrangement joins TRBV20-1 to TRBJ2-1; D is perhaps TRBD1 or TRBD2 (5 bases each). The CDR3 is made up of 11 amino acids. Germline V gives CDR1 DFQATT, CDR2 SNEGSKA (reference sequence). Between the trimmed V and J ends, which lost 6 bases and 12 bases, there was a span of 15 bases. CDR3 bases: TGCAGTGCCAGGATAGGGACCGGGCAGTTCTTC. It is translated as CSARIGTGQFF.

V gene TRBV11-2 combines with J gene TRBJ2-7; D is unresolved. This CDR3 contains 12 residues. V dropped 1 base and J dropped 5 bases, with 6 bases sitting between them. CDR1 is SGHAT, CDR2 FQNNGV, per germline. CDR3 sequence: CASSLVPHEQYF. The DNA for the CDR3 is TGTGCCAGCAGCTTAGTCCCCCACGAGCAGTACTTC.

The chain links TRBV7-3 to TRBJ2-3, with 8 bases that match TRBD1. The germline gives CDR1 SGHTA, CDR2 FQGTGA. The CDR3 is 15 amino acids. Germline trimming cut 2 bases from V and 5 bases from J; bases unmatched to any gene: 6. For the CDR3, the DNA is TGTGCCAGCAGCTTACTGGGACAGGACGGAGATACGCAGTATTTT. Its translation: CASSLLGQDGDTQYF. The full variable domain, with the rest looked up from reference TRBV7-3 and TRBJ2-3, is GAGVSQTPSNKVTEKGKYVELRCDPISGHTALYWYRQSLGQGPEFLIYFQGTGAADDSGLPNDRFFAVRPEGSVSTLKIQRTERGDSAVYLCASSLLGQDGDTQYFGPGTRLTVL.

J is TRBJ2-7 and V is TRBV6-5, with 9 bases identical to TRBD1. Germline-derived CDR1 and CDR2 are MNHEY and SVGAGI. J was trimmed by 3 bases and V by 0 bases; bases with no gene match: 0. CDR3 length equals 14 residues. CDR3 in DNA: TGTGCCAGCAGTTACTCGACAGGGGGCTACGAGCAGTACTTC. Translated: CASSYSTGGYEQYF.

This clone was seen once. The chain recombines TRBV6-5 with TRBJ1-1; 9 nucleotides align to TRBD1. Germline-derived CDR1 and CDR2 are MNHEY and SVGAGI. The CDR3 length is 14 residues. J lost 1 base, V lost 6 bases, and 3 bases had no gene match. Here the CDR3 DNA reads TGTGCCAGCAGCCCACAGGGGGCGAACACTGAAGCTTTCTTT. Translated: CASSPQGANTEAFF.

The rearrangement joins TRBV4-1 to TRBJ2-2; D remains ambiguous. Germline CDR1 reads MGHRA; CDR2 reads YSYEKL. The CDR3 loop spans 12 amino acids. V was trimmed by 4 bases and J by 7 bases, leaving 7 bases between them. CDR3 sequence reads: CASSPWVGELFF. The CDR3 DNA is TGCGCCAGCAGCCCATGGGTCGGGGAGCTGTTTTTT.

The chain couples TRBV6-1 to TRBJ1-4, with 10 bases aligning to TRBD1. The germline CDR1 and CDR2 sequences are MNHNS and SASEGT. V lost 5 bases and J lost 6; bases outside the gene matches: 3. The CDR3 has 14 residues. The CDR3 reads CASSRQGADEKLFF. The CDR3 nucleotides are TGTGCCAGCAGTAGACAGGGGGCAGATGAAAAACTGTTTTTT.

The rearrangement uses TRBV25-1 and TRBJ1-1, with unresolved D. The CDR3 runs 14 residues. Germline lookup yields CDR1 MGHDK and CDR2 SYGVNS. V was shortened by 5 bases and J by 3 bases, with 13 bases between the two germline ends. CDR3 coding DNA: TGTGCCAGCAGTTACGGACTGGATGACACTGAAGCTTTCTTT. It yields the protein CASSYGLDDTEAFF.

This clone has a single count. The chain has TRBV10-2 and TRBJ2-2; 7 bases match TRBD1. The V segment lost 2 bases and the J segment 4 bases; nucleotides outside the gene matches: 4. Germline V gene data show CDR1 as WSHSY and CDR2 as SAAADI. CDR3 length: 15 residues. CDR3 protein: CASSEGQVGTGELFF. CDR3 nucleotide sequence: TGCGCCAGCAGTGAGGGACAGGTCGGCACCGGGGAGCTGTTTTTT.

The chain carries TRBV5-1 and TRBJ2-3; 7 nucleotides line up with TRBD1. V lost 4 bases and J lost 0; bases outside the gene matches: 8. From germline, CDR1 is SGHRS and CDR2 YFSETQ. The CDR3 sequence is 16 residues long. CDR3 sequence (DNA): TGCGCCAGCAGCCCGGCCCCAGGGGGTAGCACAGATACGCAGTATTTT. Residues: CASSPAPGGSTDTQYF.